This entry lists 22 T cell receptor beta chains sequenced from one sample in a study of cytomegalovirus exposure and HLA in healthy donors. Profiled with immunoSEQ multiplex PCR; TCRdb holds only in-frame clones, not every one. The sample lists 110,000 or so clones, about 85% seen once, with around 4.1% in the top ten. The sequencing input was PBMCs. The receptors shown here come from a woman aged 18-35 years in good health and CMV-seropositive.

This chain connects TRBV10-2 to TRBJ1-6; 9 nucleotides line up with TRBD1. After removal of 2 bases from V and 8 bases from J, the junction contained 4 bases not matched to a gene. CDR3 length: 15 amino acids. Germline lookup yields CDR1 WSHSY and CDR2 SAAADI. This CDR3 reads CASSETGQGYSPLHF. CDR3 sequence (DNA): TGCGCCAGCAGTGAGACGGGACAGGGTTATTCACCCCTCCACTTT.

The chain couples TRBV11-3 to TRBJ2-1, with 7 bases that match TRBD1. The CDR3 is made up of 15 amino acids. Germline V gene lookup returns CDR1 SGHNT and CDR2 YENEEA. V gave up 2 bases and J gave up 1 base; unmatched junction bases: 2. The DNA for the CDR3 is TGTGCCAGCAGCTTAAGGGGACAGTCCTACAATGAGCAGTTCTTC. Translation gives CASSLRGQSYNEQFF.

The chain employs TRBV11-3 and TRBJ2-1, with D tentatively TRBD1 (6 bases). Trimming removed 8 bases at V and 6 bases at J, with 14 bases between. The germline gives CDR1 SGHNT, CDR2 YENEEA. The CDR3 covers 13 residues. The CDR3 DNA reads TGTGCCAGCTCGAGGGACACCTCCAATGAGCAGTTCTTC. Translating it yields CASSRDTSNEQFF.

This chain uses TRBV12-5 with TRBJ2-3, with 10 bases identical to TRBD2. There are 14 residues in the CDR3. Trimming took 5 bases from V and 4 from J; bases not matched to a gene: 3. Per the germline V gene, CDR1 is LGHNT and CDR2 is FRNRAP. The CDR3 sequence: CASGLSGGPDTQYF. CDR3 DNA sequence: TGTGCTAGTGGTCTTAGCGGGGGGCCAGATACGCAGTATTTT.

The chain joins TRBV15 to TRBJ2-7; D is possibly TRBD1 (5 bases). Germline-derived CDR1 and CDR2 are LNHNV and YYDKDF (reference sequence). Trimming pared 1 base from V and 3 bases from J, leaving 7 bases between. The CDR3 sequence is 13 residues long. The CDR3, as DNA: TGTGCCACCAGCAGAGTAGGGGTCTACGAGCAGTACTTC. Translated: CATSRVGVYEQYF.

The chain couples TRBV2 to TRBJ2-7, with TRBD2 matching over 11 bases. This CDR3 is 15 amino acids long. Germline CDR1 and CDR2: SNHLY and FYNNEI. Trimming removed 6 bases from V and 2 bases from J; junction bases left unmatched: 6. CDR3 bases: TGTGCCAGCAGCGAACTAGCGGGGGAGGCCTACGAGCAGTACTTC. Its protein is CASSELAGEAYEQYF.

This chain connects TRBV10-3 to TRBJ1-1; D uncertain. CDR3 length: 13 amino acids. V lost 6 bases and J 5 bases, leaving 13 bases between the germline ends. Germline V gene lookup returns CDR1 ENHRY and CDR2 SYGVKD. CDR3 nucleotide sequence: TGTGCCATCAGATTCGAGAGGACTACTGAAGCTTTCTTT. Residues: CAIRFERTTEAFF.

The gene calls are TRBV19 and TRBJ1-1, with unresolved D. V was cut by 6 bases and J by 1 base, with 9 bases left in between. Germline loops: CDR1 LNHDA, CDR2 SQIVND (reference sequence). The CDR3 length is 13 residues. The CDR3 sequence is CASRLERNTEAFF. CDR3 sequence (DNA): TGTGCCAGTAGGCTCGAGAGGAACACTGAAGCTTTCTTT.

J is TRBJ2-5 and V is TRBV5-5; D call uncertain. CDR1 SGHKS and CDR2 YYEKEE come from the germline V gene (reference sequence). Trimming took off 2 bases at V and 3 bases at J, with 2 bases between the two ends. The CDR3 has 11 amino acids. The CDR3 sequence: CASSFEETQYF. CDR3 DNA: TGTGCCAGCAGCTTCGAAGAGACCCAGTACTTC.

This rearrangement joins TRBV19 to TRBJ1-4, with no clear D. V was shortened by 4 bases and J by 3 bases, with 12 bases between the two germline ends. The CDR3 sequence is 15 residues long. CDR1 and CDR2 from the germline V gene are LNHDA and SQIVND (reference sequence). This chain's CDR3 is CASSSPRSANEKLFF. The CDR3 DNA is TGTGCCAGTAGTAGCCCCCGTTCGGCTAATGAAAAACTGTTTTTT.

In nucleotides, the CDR3 is TGTGCCAGCAGCTCGCCCCCGGGACAGGCCTTTTCCTACGAGCAGTACTTC. Translating it yields CASSSPPGQAFSYEQYF. V and J are TRBV11-3 and TRBJ2-7; 8 bases are a match to TRBD1. V gave up 4 bases and J gave up 1 base; unmatched junction bases: 12. This CDR3 spans 17 amino acids. From germline, CDR1 is SGHNT and CDR2 YENEEA.

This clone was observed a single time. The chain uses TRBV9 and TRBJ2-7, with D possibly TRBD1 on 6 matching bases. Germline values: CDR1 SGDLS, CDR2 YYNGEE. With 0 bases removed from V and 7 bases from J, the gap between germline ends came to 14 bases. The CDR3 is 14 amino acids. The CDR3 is CASSVGLTGWEQYF. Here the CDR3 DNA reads TGTGCCAGCAGCGTAGGACTTACAGGGTGGGAGCAGTACTTC.

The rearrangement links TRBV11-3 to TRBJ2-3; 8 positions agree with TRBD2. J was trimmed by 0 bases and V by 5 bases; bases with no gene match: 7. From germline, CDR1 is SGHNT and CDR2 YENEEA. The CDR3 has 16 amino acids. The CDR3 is CASSILTSGSTDTQYF. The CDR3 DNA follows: TGTGCCAGCAGCATCCTAACTAGCGGAAGCACAGATACGCAGTATTTT.

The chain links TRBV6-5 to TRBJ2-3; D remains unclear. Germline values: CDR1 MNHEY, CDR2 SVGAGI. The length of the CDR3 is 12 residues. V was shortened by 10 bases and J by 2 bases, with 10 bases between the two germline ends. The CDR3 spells CATRSFTDTQYF. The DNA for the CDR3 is TGTGCCACCCGGTCCTTCACAGATACGCAGTATTTT.

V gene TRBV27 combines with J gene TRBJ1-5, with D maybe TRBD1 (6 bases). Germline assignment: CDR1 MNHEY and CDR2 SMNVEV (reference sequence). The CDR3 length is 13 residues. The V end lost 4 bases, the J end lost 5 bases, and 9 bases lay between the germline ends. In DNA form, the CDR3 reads TGTGCCAGCAGTTCCAGGGGTGATCAGCCCCAGCATTTT. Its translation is CASSSRGDQPQHF.

As DNA, the CDR3 is TGTGCCAGCAGTTTACAGTCTTCTAACTATGGCTACACCTTC. Amino acids: CASSLQSSNYGYTF. V is TRBV27 and J is TRBJ1-2; D gene ambiguous. Trimming removed 2 bases from V and 0 bases from J, with 7 bases in between. The CDR3 covers 14 residues. The germline CDR1 and CDR2 sequences are MNHEY and SMNVEV (reference sequence).

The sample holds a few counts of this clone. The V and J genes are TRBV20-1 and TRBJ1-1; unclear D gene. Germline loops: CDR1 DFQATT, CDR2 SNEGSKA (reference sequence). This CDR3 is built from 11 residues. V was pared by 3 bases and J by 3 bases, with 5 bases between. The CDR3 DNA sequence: TGCAGTGCTAGTCCATACACTGAAGCTTTCTTT. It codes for CSASPYTEAFF.

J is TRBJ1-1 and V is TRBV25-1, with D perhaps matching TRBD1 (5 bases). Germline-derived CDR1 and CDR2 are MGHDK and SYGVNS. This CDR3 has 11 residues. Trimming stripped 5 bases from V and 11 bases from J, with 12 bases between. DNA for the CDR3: TGTGCCAGCAGTCAGGGCTTGTGGGCTTTCTTT. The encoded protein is CASSQGLWAFF. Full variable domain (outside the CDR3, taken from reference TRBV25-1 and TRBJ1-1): EADIYQTPRYLVIGTGKKITLECSQTMGHDKMYWYQQDPGMELHLIHYSYGVNSTEKGDLSSESTVSRIRTEHFPLTLESARPSHTSQYLCASSQGLWAFFGQGTRLTVV.

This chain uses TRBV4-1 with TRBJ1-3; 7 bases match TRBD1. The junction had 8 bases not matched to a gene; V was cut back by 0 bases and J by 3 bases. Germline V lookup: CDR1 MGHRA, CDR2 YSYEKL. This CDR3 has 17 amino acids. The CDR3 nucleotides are TGCGCCAGCAGCCAAGAAAAACAGGGGAGTGGTGGAAACACCATATATTTT. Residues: CASSQEKQGSGGNTIYF.

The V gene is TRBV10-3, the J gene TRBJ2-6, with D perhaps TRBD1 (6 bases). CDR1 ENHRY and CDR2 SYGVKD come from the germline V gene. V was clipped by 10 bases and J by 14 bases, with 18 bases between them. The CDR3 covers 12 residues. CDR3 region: CATSDVTGFLTF. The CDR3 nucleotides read TGTGCCACCTCAGACGTAACAGGGTTCCTGACTTTC.

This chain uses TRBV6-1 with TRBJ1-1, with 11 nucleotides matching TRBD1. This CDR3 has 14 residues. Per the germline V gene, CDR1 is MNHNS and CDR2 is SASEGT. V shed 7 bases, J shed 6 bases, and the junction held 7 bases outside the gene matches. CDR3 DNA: TGTGCCAGCACCCGGACAGGGGGCGATGCTGAAGCTTTCTTT. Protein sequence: CASTRTGGDAEAFF.

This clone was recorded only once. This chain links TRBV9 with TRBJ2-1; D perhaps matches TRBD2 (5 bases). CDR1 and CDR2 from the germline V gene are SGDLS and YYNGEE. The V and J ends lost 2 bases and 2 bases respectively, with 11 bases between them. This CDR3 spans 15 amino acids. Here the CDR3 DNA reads TGTGCCAGCAGCGTGCTAGCTGCCCCCTACAATGAGCAGTTCTTC. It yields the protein CASSVLAAPYNEQFF.